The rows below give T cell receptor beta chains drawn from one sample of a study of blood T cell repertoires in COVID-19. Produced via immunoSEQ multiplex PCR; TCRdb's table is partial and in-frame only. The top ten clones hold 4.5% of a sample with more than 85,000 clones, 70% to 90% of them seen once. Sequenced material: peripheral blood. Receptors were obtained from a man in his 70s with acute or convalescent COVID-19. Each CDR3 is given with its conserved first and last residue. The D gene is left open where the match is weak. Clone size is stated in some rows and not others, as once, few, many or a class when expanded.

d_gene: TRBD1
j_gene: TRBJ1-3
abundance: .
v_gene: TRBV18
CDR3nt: TGTGCCAGCTCACCGACACAGGGGGAAGGAAACACCATATATTTT
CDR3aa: CASSPTQGEGNTIYF

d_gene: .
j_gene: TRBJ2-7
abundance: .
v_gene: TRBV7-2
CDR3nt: TGTGCCAGCAGCTTAGGTGGAGCAGGGAACCCCGAGCAGTACTTC
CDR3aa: CASSLGGAGNPEQYF

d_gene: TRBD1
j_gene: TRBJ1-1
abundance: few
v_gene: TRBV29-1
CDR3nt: TGCAGCGTTGAAGCCCTCCCGGGACAGGGTCCCGAAGCTTTCTTT
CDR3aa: CSVEALPGQGPEAFF

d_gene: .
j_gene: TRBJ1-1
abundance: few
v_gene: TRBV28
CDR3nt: TGTGCCAGCAGTTCCTTGCCCAGGCGTGACACTGAAGCTTTCTTT
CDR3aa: CASSSLPRRDTEAFF

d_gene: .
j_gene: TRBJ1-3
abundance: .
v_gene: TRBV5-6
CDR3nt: TGTGCCAGCAGCCGTTGGGAGGGAATGGCTGGAAACACCATATATTTT
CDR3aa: CASSRWEGMAGNTIYF

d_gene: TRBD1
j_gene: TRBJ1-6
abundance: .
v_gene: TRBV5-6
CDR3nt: TGTGCCAGCAGCACCGGACAGGCTAATTCACCCCTCCACTTT
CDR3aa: CASSTGQANSPLHF

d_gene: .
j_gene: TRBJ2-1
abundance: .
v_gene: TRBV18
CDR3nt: TGTGCCAGCTCACTGGCGGGGAGCTATGAGCAGTTCTTC
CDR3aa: CASSLAGSYEQFF

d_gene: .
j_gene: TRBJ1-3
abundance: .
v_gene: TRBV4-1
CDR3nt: TGCGCCAGCAGCCAGATTGACAGCGCTGGAAACACCATATATTTT
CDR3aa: CASSQIDSAGNTIYF

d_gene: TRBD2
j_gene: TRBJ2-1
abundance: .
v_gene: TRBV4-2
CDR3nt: TGTGCCAGCAGCCCCCAAGGAGGGCTAGCGGGATACAATGAGCAGTTCTTC
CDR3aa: CASSPQGGLAGYNEQFF

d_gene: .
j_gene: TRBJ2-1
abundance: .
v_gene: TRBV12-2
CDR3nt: TGTGCAAGTCGCTCGAACTCCGGGACTAGCGAGAATGAGCAGTTCTTC
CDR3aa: CASRSNSGTSENEQFF

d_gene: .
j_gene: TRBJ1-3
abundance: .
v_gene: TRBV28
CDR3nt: TGTGCCAGCAGTTTACTCAGTTCCGGGTCTGGAAACACCATATATTTT
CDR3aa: CASSLLSSGSGNTIYF

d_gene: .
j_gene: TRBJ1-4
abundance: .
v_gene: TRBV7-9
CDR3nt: TGTGCCAGCAGACAAACCGGGAGGGACGAAAAACTGTTTTTT
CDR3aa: CASRQTGRDEKLFF

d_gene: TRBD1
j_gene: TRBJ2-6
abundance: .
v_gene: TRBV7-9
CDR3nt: TGTGCCAGCAGCAGTGGGACAGGGTTCCTCTCTGGGGCCAACGTCCTGACTTTC
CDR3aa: CASSSGTGFLSGANVLTF

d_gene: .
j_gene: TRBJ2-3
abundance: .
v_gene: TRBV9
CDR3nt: TGTGCCAGCAGCCCAGGACAGCCAGATACGCAGTATTTT
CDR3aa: CASSPGQPDTQYF

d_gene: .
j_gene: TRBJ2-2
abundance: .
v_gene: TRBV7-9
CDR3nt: TGTGCCAGCAGCTTACCAGGGCGGATCGGGGAGCTGTTTTTT
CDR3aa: CASSLPGRIGELFF

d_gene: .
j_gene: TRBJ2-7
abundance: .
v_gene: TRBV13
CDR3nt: TGTGCCAGCAGCATCGGGATCCGGTGGAACGAGCAGTACTTC
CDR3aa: CASSIGIRWNEQYF

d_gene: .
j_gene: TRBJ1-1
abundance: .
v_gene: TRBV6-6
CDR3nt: TGTGCCAGCAGCCTACGGTCGAGTTCTGAAGCTTTCTTT
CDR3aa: CASSLRSSSEAFF

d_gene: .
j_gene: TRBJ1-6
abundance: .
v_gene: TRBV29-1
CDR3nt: TGCAGCGTTGGAGGGGGAGGGAATTCACCCCTCCACTTT
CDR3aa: CSVGGGGNSPLHF

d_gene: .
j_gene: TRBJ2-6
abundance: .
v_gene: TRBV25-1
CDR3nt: TGTGCCAGCAGTGAATATACCGGGTTCGCTGGGGCCAACGTCCTGACTTTC
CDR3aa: CASSEYTGFAGANVLTF

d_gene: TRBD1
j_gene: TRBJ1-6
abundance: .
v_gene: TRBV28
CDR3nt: TGTGCCAGCAGTTTTCGGACAGGGAATAATTCACCCCTCCACTTT
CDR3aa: CASSFRTGNNSPLHF

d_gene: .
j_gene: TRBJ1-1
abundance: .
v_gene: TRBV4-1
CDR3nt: TGCGCCAGCAGCCATCGGTTCACTGAAGCTTTCTTT
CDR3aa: CASSHRFTEAFF

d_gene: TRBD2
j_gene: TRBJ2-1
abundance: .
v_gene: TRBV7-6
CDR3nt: TGTGCCAGCAGCTCCTTACACGGGACTAGCGATAATGAGCAGTTCTTC
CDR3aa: CASSSLHGTSDNEQFF

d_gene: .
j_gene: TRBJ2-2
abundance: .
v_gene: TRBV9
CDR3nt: TGTGCCAGCAGCGGGACAGACTCATACACCGGGGAGCTGTTTTTT
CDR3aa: CASSGTDSYTGELFF

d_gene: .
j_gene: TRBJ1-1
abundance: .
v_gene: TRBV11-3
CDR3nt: TGTGCCAGCAGGGAAATTACCGACAGCCGCATGAACACTGAAGCTTTCTTT
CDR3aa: CASREITDSRMNTEAFF

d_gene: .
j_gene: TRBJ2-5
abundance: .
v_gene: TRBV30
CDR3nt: TGTGCCTGGGACCGCGCCGGGGGGCCTACGGAGACCCAGTACTTC
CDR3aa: CAWDRAGGPTETQYF

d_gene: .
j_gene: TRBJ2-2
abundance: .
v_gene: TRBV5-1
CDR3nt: TGCGCCAGCATGGGCGGGGCGAGCACCGGGGAGCTGTTTTTT
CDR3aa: CASMGGASTGELFF

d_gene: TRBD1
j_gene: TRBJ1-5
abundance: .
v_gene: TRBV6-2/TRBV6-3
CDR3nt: TGTGCCAGCAGTTCCGCGACAGGGGGCGATCAGCCCCAGCATTTT
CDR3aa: CASSSATGGDQPQHF

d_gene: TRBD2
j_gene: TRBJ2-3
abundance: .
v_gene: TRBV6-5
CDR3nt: TGTGCCAGCAGACGACTAGCGGGGGGAGCAGATACGCAGTATTTT
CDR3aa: CASRRLAGGADTQYF

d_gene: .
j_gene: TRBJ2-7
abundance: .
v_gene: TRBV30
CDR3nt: TGTGCCTGGACTCGCGCAGGGTACTCCTACGAGCAGTACTTC
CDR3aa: CAWTRAGYSYEQYF

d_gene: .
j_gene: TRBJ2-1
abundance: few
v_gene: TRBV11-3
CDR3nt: TGTGCCAGCAGCTCCCTAGAGGGTGAGCAGTTCTTC
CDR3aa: CASSSLEGEQFF

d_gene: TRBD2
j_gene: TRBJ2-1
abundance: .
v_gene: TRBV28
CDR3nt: TGTGCCAGCAGTTCCCGGGGGGGTAATGCTATAGGTGAGCAGTTCTTC
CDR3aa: CASSSRGGNAIGEQFF

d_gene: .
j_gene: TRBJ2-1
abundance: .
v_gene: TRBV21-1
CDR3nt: TGTGCCAGCAGCAAAGGAGGGACTATCTTCAGCTCCTACAATGAGCAGTTCTTC
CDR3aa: CASSKGGTIFSSYNEQFF

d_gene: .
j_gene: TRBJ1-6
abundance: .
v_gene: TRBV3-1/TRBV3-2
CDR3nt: TGTGCCAGCAGCGCAATCGAGGCACCCCTCCACTTT
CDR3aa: CASSAIEAPLHF

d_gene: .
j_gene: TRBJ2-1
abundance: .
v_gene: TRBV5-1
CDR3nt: TGCGCCAGCAGCATCATTTCCGGGACAGAGCAGTTCTTC
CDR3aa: CASSIISGTEQFF

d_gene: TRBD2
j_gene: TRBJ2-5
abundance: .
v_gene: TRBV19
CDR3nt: TGTGCCAGTAGCTCAGGGACTAGCGGGGTTAGAGAGACCCAGTACTTC
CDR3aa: CASSSGTSGVRETQYF